The entry below gives a single TCR beta chain sequence along with its context. The antigen is unknown. Gene names refer to mouse genes. The read is 1 residue too short to cover the CDR3 end, so that end is filled in from the germline J gene. This CDR3 has 12 residues. Between the trimmed V and J ends, which lost 1 base and 4 bases, there was a span of 6 bases. Per the germline V gene, CDR1 is GFQATS and CDR2 is STVNSAI. The method was immunoSEQ multiplex PCR; TCRdb's version includes in-frame clones alone and lacks a portion of them. Altogether roughly 21,000 clones are present, approximately 70% being singletons, with the ten largest covering about 0.41%. This specimen belongs to a study of tissue T cells after allogeneic stem cell transplantation. Study findings and constraints: Only a limited share of tissue TCRs appeared in blood or spleen.

The rearrangement joins TRBV20 to TRBJ2-4; maybe TRBD1 (5 bases). This receptor was taken from a female BALB/c mouse in good health. For the strain, the MHC haplotype given is H2-d. Input material: blood. Partial CDR3 DNA: TGTGGTGCTAGGGCGGACAAAAACACCTTGTAC. Protein sequence: CGARADKNTLY. Given in full, the CDR3 is CGARADKNTLYF.